This is a list of T cell receptor beta chains from one sample in a study of blood T cell repertoires in COVID-19. Sequenced by immunoSEQ multiplex PCR; TCRdb stores in-frame clones only, minus some. The sample contains 150,000 to 200,000 clones, around 84% of which appear only once. The sample was peripheral blood. The receptors shown here come from a man in his sixties with COVID-19, enrolled during active disease. CDR3s include the opening cysteine and the closing phenylalanine or tryptophan. The D gene is left open where the match is weak. Expanded clones are given a class, and other clones once, few, many or no size at all.

abundance,v_gene,j_gene,d_gene,CDR3nt,CDR3aa
.,TRBV10-3,TRBJ1-2,.,TGTGCCATCAGTGAGTCCGGACAGTCAAACTATGGCTACACCTTC,CAISESGQSNYGYTF
.,TRBV4-2,TRBJ1-2,.,TGTGCCAGCAGCCAAGAAGCAGCAGGAGCGGGTCTAGCTGGCTACACCTTC,CASSQEAAGAGLAGYTF
.,TRBV5-1,TRBJ2-7,TRBD1,TGCGCCAGCAGCTTGGATGGGACAGGGCGCTACGAGCAGTACTTC,CASSLDGTGRYEQYF
once,TRBV11-2,TRBJ2-7,.,TGTGCCAGCAGCTTAGGGTCAACTCCCCACGAGCAGTACTTC,CASSLGSTPHEQYF
.,TRBV10-3,TRBJ1-2,TRBD1,TGTGCCAGCGGCGAGGGACAGCTTCGCTATGGCTACACCTTC,CASGEGQLRYGYTF
once,TRBV6-5,TRBJ2-7,.,TGTGCCAGCAGGTCAGGGGCTTACGAGCAGTACTTC,CASRSGAYEQYF
few,TRBV27,TRBJ1-5,.,TGTGCCAGCAGAAACCCGCAGGGATCCCAGCCCCAGCATTTT,CASRNPQGSQPQHF
.,TRBV7-8,TRBJ2-1,.,TGTGCCAGCGGTCTAGCGCTTATAGTCAGTGAGCAGTTCTTC,CASGLALIVSEQFF
.,TRBV6-2/TRBV6-3,TRBJ2-7,TRBD2,TGTGCCAGCAGTTACTCGGCGGGGGGCACCTACGAGCAGTACTTC,CASSYSAGGTYEQYF
.,TRBV19,TRBJ2-3,TRBD1,TGTGCCAGTAGTCCTGTGGACAGGGTGAGGACAGATACGCAGTATTTT,CASSPVDRVRTDTQYF
.,TRBV11-3,TRBJ1-3,.,TGTGCCAGCAGCTTTGGGGGCTCAGGAAACACCATATATTTT,CASSFGGSGNTIYF
once,TRBV18,TRBJ1-2,.,TGTGCCAGCTCACCACAATACGAATTATCAGGAGGCTATGGCTACACCTTC,CASSPQYELSGGYGYTF
.,TRBV15,TRBJ2-5,.,TGTGCCACCAGCAAGACCAGGGGGGCAGGGATGGAGACCCAGTACTTC,CATSKTRGAGMETQYF
.,TRBV3-1/TRBV3-2,TRBJ2-7,.,TGTGCCAGCAGCCAAGATTACTACGAGCAGTACTTC,CASSQDYYEQYF
.,TRBV19,TRBJ1-5,TRBD1,TGTGCCAGTAGGACAGGGGGCGCGGGTCAGCCCCAGCATTTT,CASRTGGAGQPQHF
.,TRBV7-3,TRBJ2-3,TRBD2,TGTGCCAGCAGCTTAACGGGCGGGAGGGCCCCGGGGGGCACAGATACGCAGTATTTT,CASSLTGGRAPGGTDTQYF
.,TRBV25-1,TRBJ1-1,.,TGTGCCAGCAGTGAAGGCTTGGGAGGAGCTTTCTTT,CASSEGLGGAFF
.,TRBV4-2,TRBJ1-4,.,TGTGCCAGCAGCCAAGATTCGGCGGCTGCAACTAATGAAAAACTGTTTTTT,CASSQDSAAATNEKLFF
.,TRBV24-1,TRBJ1-2,TRBD1,TGTGCCACCAGTGACTCCTGGACAGGGGGCTATGGCTACACCTTC,CATSDSWTGGYGYTF
.,TRBV19,TRBJ2-3,.,TGTGCCAGTAGGCTCCAGAGCGGGTCGCCCCCAGATACGCAGTATTTT,CASRLQSGSPPDTQYF
once,TRBV6-2/TRBV6-3,TRBJ1-2,.,TGTGCCAGCAGTTACTTGACAGGCCATGGCTACACCTTC,CASSYLTGHGYTF
.,TRBV18,TRBJ1-1,TRBD1,TGTGCCAGCTCACTTGGGGACAGCCTTGAAGCTTTCTTT,CASSLGDSLEAFF
few,TRBV11-2,TRBJ2-7,.,TGTGCCAGCAGCTTAGCAGGGTCTGACGAGCAGTACTTC,CASSLAGSDEQYF
.,TRBV15,TRBJ2-5,TRBD1,TGTGCCACCAGCAGAGGGACAGGGGATCAAGAGACCCAGTACTTC,CATSRGTGDQETQYF
.,TRBV18,TRBJ2-1,TRBD1,TGTGCCAGCTCACCCCCTGGCAGGGGGACCTACAATGAGCAGTTCTTC,CASSPPGRGTYNEQFF
.,TRBV6-2/TRBV6-3,TRBJ1-4,TRBD1,TGTGCCAGCAGTTACTCGGGGGGGACAGGGGGCCACCCAGCAACTAATGAAAAACTGTTTTTT,CASSYSGGTGGHPATNEKLFF
.,TRBV10-3,TRBJ2-1,.,TGTGCCATCAGTGAGGGAGGGAATGAGCAGTTCTTC,CAISEGGNEQFF
.,TRBV24-1,TRBJ2-1,TRBD1,TGTGCCACCAGTGACCTCAAGACAGGGGCGACCTACAATGAGCAGTTCTTC,CATSDLKTGATYNEQFF
.,TRBV5-4,TRBJ1-5,.,TGTGCCAGCAGCAATAATACAGGGACGTACAATCAGCCCCAGCATTTT,CASSNNTGTYNQPQHF
.,TRBV6-6,TRBJ1-6,.,TGTGCCAGCAGTTACTCGGAGGAAAATTCACCCCTCCACTTT,CASSYSEENSPLHF
.,TRBV7-2,TRBJ2-7,TRBD2,TGTGCCAGCAGCTCCGCGACGACTAGCGGAACCTACGAGCAGTACTTC,CASSSATTSGTYEQYF
.,TRBV27,TRBJ2-5,.,TGTGCCAGCAGCGTGGTGGGTGACACGTTTTGGGAGACCCAGTACTTC,CASSVVGDTFWETQYF
.,TRBV7-2,TRBJ1-1,.,TGTGCCAGCAGCTCCTCCCCGGGGGTGAACACTGAAGCTTTCTTT,CASSSSPGVNTEAFF
.,TRBV19,TRBJ1-1,TRBD1,TGTGCCAGTAGTATAGATAAGTACAGGGGCACTGAAGCTTTCTTT,CASSIDKYRGTEAFF
few,TRBV18,TRBJ1-3,.,TGTGCCAGCTCACCACCATCAGGGGCCACCTCTGGAAACACCATATATTTT,CASSPPSGATSGNTIYF
once,TRBV19,TRBJ1-2,.,TGTGCCAGTAAGGACATCTTCGTTGATGGCTACACCTTC,CASKDIFVDGYTF
medium-sized,TRBV6-2/TRBV6-3,TRBJ2-7,.,TGTGCCAGCAGTTATTTCGGGTTCGGGTACGAGCAGTACTTC,CASSYFGFGYEQYF
once,TRBV6-1,TRBJ1-6,.,TGTGCCAGCAGTGAAGGATCCGAGAGCTCCTATAATTCACCCCTCCACTTT,CASSEGSESSYNSPLHF
.,TRBV5-4,TRBJ2-1,.,TGTGCCAGCAGCTTCACAGGGGAGGCTGAGCAGTTCTTC,CASSFTGEAEQFF
few,TRBV27,TRBJ1-3,.,TGTGCCAGTTACAGGGTCCACACCATATATTTT,CASYRVHTIYF
.,TRBV5-4,TRBJ1-2,.,TGTGCCAGCAGCTTCAGTAACTATGGCTACACCTTC,CASSFSNYGYTF
.,TRBV18,TRBJ2-2,.,TGTGCCAGCTCACCTCAGCTAGACACCGGGGAGCTGTTTTTT,CASSPQLDTGELFF
.,TRBV7-2,TRBJ1-6,.,TGTGCCAGCAGCCCCGGGATGGGTAATTCACCCCTCCACTTT,CASSPGMGNSPLHF
.,TRBV4-2,TRBJ2-2,TRBD2,TGTGCCAGCAGCCAAGATGGTAGCGGGAGTTTCACCGGGGAGCTGTTTTTT,CASSQDGSGSFTGELFF
.,TRBV10-3,TRBJ2-7,TRBD2,TGTGCCATCAGTGAGCTAGCGGGGTCCAACGAGCAGTACTTC,CAISELAGSNEQYF
.,TRBV11-2,TRBJ2-1,.,TGTGCCAGCAGCTTAGCCTATGAGCAGTTCTTC,CASSLAYEQFF
once,TRBV5-6,TRBJ2-6,TRBD1,TGTGCCAGCGCCCGGGACAGGGTAAACTCTGGGGCCAACGTCCTGACTTTC,CASARDRVNSGANVLTF
.,TRBV11-2,TRBJ2-7,TRBD1,TGTGCCACCTCCCGACAGGGCTACGAGCAGTACTTC,CATSRQGYEQYF
.,TRBV5-6,TRBJ2-1,.,TGTGCCAGCAGCGGCGACAGGCTCAATGAGCAGTTCTTC,CASSGDRLNEQFF
.,TRBV3-1/TRBV3-2,TRBJ2-1,TRBD2,TGTGCCAGCAGCCATTATCGGCGGGAGGGCAATGAGCAGTTCTTC,CASSHYRREGNEQFF
.,TRBV7-3,TRBJ2-1,TRBD1,TGTGCCAGCAGCTTGGACAGGGGAAAACAGTTCTTC,CASSLDRGKQFF
.,TRBV30,TRBJ1-1,TRBD1,TGTGCCTGTTTGAAAGGGGGCGCGGGCACTGAAGCTTTCTTT,CACLKGGAGTEAFF
.,TRBV24-1,TRBJ2-3,TRBD1,TGTGCCACCAGTGAGGGGACAGGGTGGTCTAGCACAGATACGCAGTATTTT,CATSEGTGWSSTDTQYF
.,TRBV5-6,TRBJ2-3,.,TGTGCCAGCAGCTTGAGGGGGACCAGAAGAACAAACACAGATACGCAGTATTTT,CASSLRGTRRTNTDTQYF
once,TRBV28,TRBJ2-2,.,TGTGCCAGCAGCCAGGCCCCGGCAGGCGGGGAGCTGTTTTTT,CASSQAPAGGELFF
.,TRBV5-1,TRBJ2-3,.,TGCGCCAGCAGCTTGGGGGGAGGTAGCACAGATACGCAGTATTTT,CASSLGGGSTDTQYF
.,TRBV18,TRBJ1-2,TRBD1,TGTGCCAGCTCACCGCCCGGGGACAGGGTATATGGCTACACCTTC,CASSPPGDRVYGYTF
.,TRBV5-1,TRBJ1-1,TRBD1,TGCGCCAGCAGCTTGAGGGACAGCGGCACTGAAGCTTTCTTT,CASSLRDSGTEAFF
.,TRBV11-1,TRBJ2-5,TRBD1,TGTGCCAGCAGCTGGGACAGGGGTTTAGGAGAGACCCAGTACTTC,CASSWDRGLGETQYF
.,TRBV25-1,TRBJ2-3,.,TGTGCCAGCAGTGAGAGGGCCACGGTTTCAGATACGCAGTATTTT,CASSERATVSDTQYF